This T cell receptor (beta chain) was recovered during a study of CD8 T cells in Susac syndrome. Study observations and caveats: An acknowledgment was made by the study that its TCR sequencing and HLA analysis involved relatively few individuals.

The patients who served as multiple sclerosis controls were treatment-naive and had stable or active relapsing-remitting disease that fulfilled the revised McDonald criteria. There are 13 residues in the CDR3. The germline V gene encodes CDR1 MDHEN and CDR2 SYDVKM. V lost 1 base, J lost 5 bases, and 6 bases lay in between. In the case of this clonotype: Its antigen is currently unknown.

cDNA came from roughly 0.53 to 1 ug RNA primed by random hexamers. A multiplex approach, immunoSEQ multiplex PCR, amplified TCR beta CDR3 across 54 Vbeta and 13 Jbeta. MiXCR was run by TCRdb on the immunoSEQ multiplex PCR reads, yielding one entry per CDR3 protein. The profile shows some 300,000 distinct CDR3 sequences, approximately 81% of them singletons. Specimen: CD8+ T cells from PBMCs. This TCR was sampled from a human donor with multiple sclerosis. V is TRBV28 and J is TRBJ2-1; D remains unclear. The CDR3 region is CASSLFPNNEQFF. Written as DNA, the CDR3 is TGTGCCAGCAGTTTATTCCCGAACAATGAGCAGTTCTTC. Based on the CDR3 plus reference TRBV28 and TRBJ2-1, the full variable domain is DVKVTQSSRYLVKRTGEKVFLECVQDMDHENMFWYRQDPGLGLRLIYFSYDVKMKEKGDIPEGYSVSREKKERFSLILESASTNQTSMYLCASSLFPNNEQFFGPGTRLTVL.